The 25 T cell receptor beta chains in this list originate from one sample, sequenced in a study of shared clonotypes between healthy human individuals. The assay was immunoSEQ multiplex PCR, and TCRdb's table has in-frame clones only and misses some. Among roughly 2.4 million clones, around 95% were seen once, and the ten largest hold less than 0.15%. Sequenced input: naive CD4+ T cells sorted from blood. Subset here: CD45RA+ positively selected. Receptors were obtained from a man aged 18-30 years in good health.

The V gene is TRBV28, the J gene TRBJ2-3; 11 nucleotides line up with TRBD1. The CDR3 sequence is 18 residues long. Trimming took 6 bases from V and 2 from J; bases not matched to a gene: 13. Germline CDR1 is MDHEN and CDR2 is SYDVKM. The CDR3 nucleotides are TGTGCCAGCAGAAACGGGATTCAGGACAGGGGGCTCACAGATACGCAGTATTTT. It yields the protein CASRNGIQDRGLTDTQYF.

V gene TRBV10-2 combines with J gene TRBJ2-1; 9 bases map to TRBD2. The trim removed 7 bases at V and 6 bases at J, leaving 4 bases unmatched. Germline V gives CDR1 WSHSY, CDR2 SAAADI. The CDR3 is made up of 13 amino acids. The CDR3 loop is CASMREGPNEQFF. CDR3 coding DNA: TGCGCCAGCATGCGGGAGGGCCCCAATGAGCAGTTCTTC.

The chain employs TRBV28 and TRBJ2-3; 7 positions agree with TRBD1. The germline V gene encodes CDR1 MDHEN and CDR2 SYDVKM. This CDR3 region has 16 residues. The junction had 15 bases not matched to a gene; V was cut back by 6 bases and J by 6 bases. Here the CDR3 reads CASRGPGTAIRDTQYF. The CDR3 bases are TGTGCCAGCAGGGGTCCCGGGACAGCTATCCGGGATACGCAGTATTTT.

The J gene is TRBJ1-5, the V gene TRBV10-2, with 7 bases aligning to TRBD1. Unmatched junction bases numbered 11, after V lost 9 bases and J lost 0 bases. The CDR3 spans 16 residues. CDR1 is WSHSY, CDR2 SAAADI, per germline. CDR3 region: CASGAAGGNSNQPQHF. The CDR3 nucleotides read TGCGCCAGTGGGGCGGCAGGGGGTAATAGCAATCAGCCCCAGCATTTT.

The chain joins TRBV28 to TRBJ2-1; 8 bases are a match to TRBD1. This CDR3 region has 14 residues. V gave up 6 bases and J gave up 6 bases; unmatched junction bases: 7. The germline CDR1 and CDR2 sequences are MDHEN and SYDVKM. Here the CDR3 DNA reads TGTGCCAGCAGACGGACAGGGTTGGGCAATGAGCAGTTCTTC. Translated, it gives CASRRTGLGNEQFF.

This chain links TRBV30 with TRBJ1-5, with no clear D. The germline CDR1 and CDR2 sequences are GTSNPN and SVGIG (reference sequence). CDR3 length: 15 residues. With 0 bases removed from V and 0 bases from J, the gap between germline ends came to 9 bases. CDR3 loop: CAWSVLGDSNQPQHF. Here the CDR3 DNA reads TGTGCCTGGAGTGTACTTGGGGATAGCAATCAGCCCCAGCATTTT.

This clone has only one observation. The V gene is TRBV28, the J gene TRBJ1-2; D is ambiguous. The CDR3 is 14 amino acids. Trimming removed 3 bases at V and 1 base at J, with 9 bases between. CDR1 and CDR2 from the germline V gene are MDHEN and SYDVKM. The CDR3 sequence is CASSFGSYNYGYTF. The CDR3 DNA sequence: TGTGCCAGCAGTTTTGGGTCGTATAACTATGGCTACACCTTC.

The V gene is TRBV4-1, the J gene TRBJ2-1; the D call may be TRBD1 or TRBD2 (5 bases each). In germline, CDR1 is MGHRA, CDR2 YSYEKL. CDR3 length equals 14 residues. Trimming took off 2 bases at V and 5 bases at J, with 10 bases between the two ends. The CDR3 DNA reads as TGCGCCAGCAGCCAACCGGGACGTGACAATGAGCAGTTCTTC. Amino acids: CASSQPGRDNEQFF.

This clone appeared a few times. Additional DNA sequences in this sample encode the identical CDR3. The genes are TRBV5-1 and TRBJ1-1; D call uncertain. V gave up 0 bases and J gave up 0 bases, with 3 bases separating them. Germline CDR1 SGHRS, CDR2 YFSETQ. The CDR3 totals 13 residues. CDR3 sequence: CASSLEMNTEAFF. The CDR3 coding sequence is TGCGCCAGCAGCTTGGAGATGAACACTGAAGCTTTCTTT.

This chain uses TRBV6-5 with TRBJ1-4; D is uncertain. Trimming shortened V by 6 bases and J by 4 bases, and 12 bases separated the two germline ends. The germline V gene has CDR1 MNHEY and CDR2 SVGAGI. The CDR3 has 14 amino acids. The chain's CDR3 is CASRKAAHNEKLFF. The CDR3, as DNA: TGTGCCAGCAGGAAAGCAGCTCATAATGAAAAACTGTTTTTT.

This chain joins TRBV5-1 and TRBJ2-7, with D possibly being TRBD2 (5 bases). This CDR3 has 13 residues. Between the trimmed V and J ends, which lost 0 bases and 6 bases, there was a span of 10 bases. Germline lookup yields CDR1 SGHRS and CDR2 YFSETQ. The CDR3 nucleotides are TGCGCCAGCAGCTTGGACGGTGAGGGCGAGCAGTACTTC. Its translation: CASSLDGEGEQYF.

The chain couples TRBV4-3 to TRBJ2-2; D is uncertain. The CDR3 extends over 16 amino acids. The germline V and J ends were trimmed by 0 bases and 0 bases, with 8 bases remaining between them. Germline CDR1 and CDR2: LGHNA and YSLEER. The CDR3 nucleotides read TGCGCCAGCAGCCAAGATCCCGGAGCGAACACCGGGGAGCTGTTTTTT. Translated, it gives CASSQDPGANTGELFF.

The chain employs TRBV5-6 and TRBJ2-7; D may be TRBD1 (6 bases). The ends were cut back, 4 bases at V and 0 bases at J, with 11 bases in the middle. CDR1 is SGHDT and CDR2 is YYEEEE in the germline V gene. The CDR3 consists of 14 residues. CDR3 region: CASSRDIGSYEQYF. CDR3 coding DNA: TGTGCCAGCAGCCGGGACATCGGCTCCTACGAGCAGTACTTC. Looking up the rest from reference TRBV5-6 and TRBJ2-7 gives the full variable domain: DAGVTQSPTHLIKTRGQQVTLRCSPKSGHDTVSWYQQALGQGPQFIFQYYEEEERQRGNFPDRFSGHQFPNYSSELNVNALLLGDSALYLCASSRDIGSYEQYFGPGTRLTVT.

The chain joins TRBV5-6 to TRBJ2-5; TRBD1 aligns across 7 bases. The CDR3 extends over 15 amino acids. The V segment lost 5 bases and the J segment 3 bases; nucleotides outside the gene matches: 10. From germline, CDR1 is SGHDT and CDR2 YYEEEE. CDR3 in DNA: TGTGCCAGCAGTTCAGTAGGAACAGGGGAAGAGACCCAGTACTTC. Translation gives CASSSVGTGEETQYF.

The rearrangement links TRBV5-1 to TRBJ2-4; no clear D gene. V lost 0 bases to trimming and J lost 0 bases, with 4 bases between them. This CDR3 region has 14 residues. CDR1 is SGHRS and CDR2 is YFSETQ in the germline V gene. CDR3 sequence reads: CASSLELAKNIQYF. In nucleotides, the CDR3 is TGCGCCAGCAGCTTGGAATTAGCCAAAAACATTCAGTACTTC.

Only one count was recorded for this clone. This chain connects TRBV5-1 to TRBJ2-2; perhaps TRBD2 as D (5 bases). CDR1 and CDR2 from the germline V gene are SGHRS and YFSETQ. CDR3 length equals 15 residues. The V end was cut by 0 bases, the J end by 6 bases, with 12 bases between. In nucleotides, the CDR3 is TGCGCCAGCAGCTTGGGGGCCGAGGGATCCGGGGAGCTGTTTTTT. This gives the protein CASSLGAEGSGELFF.

A word on this clone: One end of the junction varies from germline; a read error may be responsible. The sample has other DNA sequences that encode this CDR3 too. The J gene is TRBJ2-5, the V gene TRBV18; a possible D gene is TRBD2 (6 bases). The CDR3 totals 14 residues. Per germline, CDR1 KGHSH and CDR2 LQKENI. The CDR3 DNA reads as TGTGCCAGCTCGCCACCCACTAGCTCAGAGACCCAGTACTTC. This gives the protein CASSPPTSSETQYF.

The gene calls are TRBV2 and TRBJ2-7; 8 bases line up with TRBD2. J gave up 3 bases and V 6 bases, and 10 bases lay outside the gene matches. The CDR3 is 15 amino acids. CDR1 and CDR2 (germline): SNHLY, FYNNEI. The CDR3 loop is CASSRTSGTNYEQYF. CDR3 nucleotide sequence: TGTGCCAGCAGCCGAACTAGCGGCACAAACTACGAGCAGTACTTC.

The chain employs TRBV19 and TRBJ1-1; D not resolved. V gave up 2 bases and J gave up 1 base, with 8 bases separating them. The CDR3 runs 14 residues. Germline values: CDR1 LNHDA, CDR2 SQIVND (reference sequence). The CDR3 DNA is TGTGCCAGTAGTATAATCAACCAGAACACTGAAGCTTTCTTT. Protein product: CASSIINQNTEAFF.

This clone was recorded once. The J gene is TRBJ2-3, the V gene TRBV6-6; 11 nucleotides agree with TRBD2. The CDR3 has 16 amino acids. V dropped 6 bases and J dropped 5; count of bases not matched to a gene: 10. CDR1 and CDR2 (germline): MNHNY, SVGAGI (reference sequence). This CDR3 reads CASRTLTSGEGDTQYF. CDR3 DNA: TGTGCCAGCAGAACCTTGACTAGCGGGGAGGGAGATACGCAGTATTTT.

The chain couples TRBV6-6 to TRBJ1-1, with D unresolved. The CDR3 is made up of 14 amino acids. Trimming removed 2 bases from V and 1 base from J, with 8 bases in between. Germline values: CDR1 MNHNY, CDR2 SVGAGI (reference sequence). CDR3 residues: CASSYAQSNTEAFF. The CDR3, as DNA: TGTGCCAGCAGTTACGCCCAATCGAACACTGAAGCTTTCTTT.

The chain is built from TRBV6-1 and TRBJ2-5; D may be TRBD2 (6 bases). CDR3 length: 15 residues. Looked up from germline, CDR1 is MNHNS and CDR2 is SASEGT. The V gene lost 0 bases and the J gene lost 1 base, with 9 bases spanning the gap. Written as DNA, the CDR3 is TGTGCCAGCAGTGAAGCGCGGGGTCTCCAAGAGACCCAGTACTTC. It specifies CASSEARGLQETQYF.

The chain recombines TRBV7-8 with TRBJ2-1, with unresolved D. This CDR3 has 12 amino acids. The germline gives CDR1 SGHVS, CDR2 FQNEAQ. V was cut by 3 bases and J by 8 bases, with 8 bases left in between. The CDR3 reads CASSFKGDEQFF. The CDR3 DNA reads TGTGCCAGCAGCTTTAAGGGCGATGAGCAGTTCTTC.

The chain links TRBV2 to TRBJ2-7; D is ambiguous. Germline lookup yields CDR1 SNHLY and CDR2 FYNNEI. Trimming removed 4 bases at V and 5 bases at J, with 12 bases between. The CDR3 loop spans 13 amino acids. The CDR3 nucleotides are TGTGCCAGCAGTGTTCGGGCTCCAAACGAGCAGTACTTC. Amino acids: CASSVRAPNEQYF.

Here the CDR3 reads CASSVGFLGSFSDTQYF. CDR3 nucleotide sequence: TGCGCCAGCAGCGTGGGGTTCCTCGGGAGTTTCTCAGATACGCAGTATTTT. V usage is TRBV5-1 and J usage is TRBJ2-3; TRBD2 is a possible D gene (6 bases). CDR1 and CDR2 from the germline V gene are SGHRS and YFSETQ. The CDR3 has 17 residues. Deletions cut 4 bases from V and 4 bases from J, with 22 bases between.